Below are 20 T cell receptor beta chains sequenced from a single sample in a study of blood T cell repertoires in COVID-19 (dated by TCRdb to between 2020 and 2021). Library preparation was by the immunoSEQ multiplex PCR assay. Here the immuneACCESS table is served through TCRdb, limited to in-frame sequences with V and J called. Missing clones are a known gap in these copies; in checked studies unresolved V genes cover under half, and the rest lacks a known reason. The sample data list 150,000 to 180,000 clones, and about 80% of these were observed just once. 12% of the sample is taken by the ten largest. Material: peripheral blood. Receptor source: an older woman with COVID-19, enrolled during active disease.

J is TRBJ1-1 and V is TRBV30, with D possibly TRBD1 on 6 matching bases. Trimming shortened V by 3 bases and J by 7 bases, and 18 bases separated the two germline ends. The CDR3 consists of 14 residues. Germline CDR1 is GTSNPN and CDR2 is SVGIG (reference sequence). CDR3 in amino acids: CAWRQGRASFEAFF. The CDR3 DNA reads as TGTGCCTGGAGGCAGGGGCGGGCCTCATTTGAAGCTTTCTTT.

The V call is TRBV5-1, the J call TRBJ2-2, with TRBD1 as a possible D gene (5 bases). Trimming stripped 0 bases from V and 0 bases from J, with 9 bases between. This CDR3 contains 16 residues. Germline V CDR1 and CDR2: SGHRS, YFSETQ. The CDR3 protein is CASSLVSGPNTGELFF. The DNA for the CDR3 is TGCGCCAGCAGCTTGGTTTCAGGGCCGAACACCGGGGAGCTGTTTTTT.

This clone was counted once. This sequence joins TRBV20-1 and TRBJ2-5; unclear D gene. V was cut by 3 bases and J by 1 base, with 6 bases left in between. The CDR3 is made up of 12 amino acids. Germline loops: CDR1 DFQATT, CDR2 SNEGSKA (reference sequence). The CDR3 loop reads CSASTIQETQYF. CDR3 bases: TGCAGTGCTAGTACTATCCAAGAGACCCAGTACTTC.

CDR3: CASSLMQGTGELFF. DNA for the CDR3: TGTGCCAGCAGTCTAATGCAGGGGACCGGGGAGCTGTTTTTT. This chain joins TRBV6-6 and TRBJ2-2; perhaps TRBD1 as D (6 bases). V was shortened by 5 bases and J by 5 bases, with 12 bases between the two germline ends. From germline, CDR1 is MNHNY and CDR2 SVGAGI (reference sequence). This CDR3 comprises 14 residues.

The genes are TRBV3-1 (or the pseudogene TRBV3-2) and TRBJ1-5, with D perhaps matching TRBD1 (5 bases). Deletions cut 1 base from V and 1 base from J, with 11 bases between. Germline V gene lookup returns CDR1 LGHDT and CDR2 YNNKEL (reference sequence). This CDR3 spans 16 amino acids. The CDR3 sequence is CASSQGVGGSNQPQHF. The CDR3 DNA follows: TGTGCCAGCAGCCAAGGCGTTGGGGGGAGCAATCAGCCCCAGCATTTT.

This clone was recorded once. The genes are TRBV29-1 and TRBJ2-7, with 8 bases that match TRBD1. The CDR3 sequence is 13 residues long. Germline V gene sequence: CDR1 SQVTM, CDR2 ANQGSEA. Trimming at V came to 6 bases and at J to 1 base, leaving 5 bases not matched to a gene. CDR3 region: CSVSDRVSYEQYF. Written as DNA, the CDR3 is TGCAGCGTCTCGGACAGGGTTTCCTACGAGCAGTACTTC.

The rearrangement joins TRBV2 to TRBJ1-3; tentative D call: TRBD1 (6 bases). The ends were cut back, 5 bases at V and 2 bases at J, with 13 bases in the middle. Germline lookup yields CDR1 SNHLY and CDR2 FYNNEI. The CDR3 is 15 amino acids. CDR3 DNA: TGTGCCAGCAGTACAGGGTACGGAGCTGGAAACACCATATATTTT. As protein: CASSTGYGAGNTIYF. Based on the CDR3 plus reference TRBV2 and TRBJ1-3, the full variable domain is EPEVTQTPSHQVTQMGQEVILRCVPISNHLYFYWYRQILGQKVEFLVSFYNNEISEKSEIFDDQFSVERPDGSNFTLKIRSTKLEDSAMYFCASSTGYGAGNTIYFGEGSWLTVV.

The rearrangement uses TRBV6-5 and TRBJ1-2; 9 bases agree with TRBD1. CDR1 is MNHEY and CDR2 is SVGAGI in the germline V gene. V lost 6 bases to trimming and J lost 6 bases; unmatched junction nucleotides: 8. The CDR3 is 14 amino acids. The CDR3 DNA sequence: TGTGCCAGCAGGCTCCTCGGGACAGGGAATGGCTACACCTTC. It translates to CASRLLGTGNGYTF.

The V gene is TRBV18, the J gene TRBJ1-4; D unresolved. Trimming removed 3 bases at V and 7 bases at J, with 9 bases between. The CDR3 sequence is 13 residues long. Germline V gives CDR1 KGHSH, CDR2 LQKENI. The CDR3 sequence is CASSPTLAEKLFF. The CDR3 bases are TGTGCCAGCTCACCCACGTTAGCTGAAAAACTGTTTTTT. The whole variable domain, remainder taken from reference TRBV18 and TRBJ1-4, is NAGVMQNPRHLVRRRGQEARLRCSPMKGHSHVYWYRQLPEEGLKFMVYLQKENIIDESGMPKERFSAEFPKEGPSILRIQQVVRGDSAAYFCASSPTLAEKLFFGSGTQLSVL.

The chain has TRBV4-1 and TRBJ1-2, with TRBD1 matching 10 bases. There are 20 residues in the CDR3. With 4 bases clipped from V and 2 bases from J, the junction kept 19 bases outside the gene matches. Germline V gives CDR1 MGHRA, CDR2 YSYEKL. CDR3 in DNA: TGCGCCAGCAGCCTAGGAGCCCCCCGGACAGGGGGTCGGAGGAACTATGGCTACACCTTC. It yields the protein CASSLGAPRTGGRRNYGYTF.

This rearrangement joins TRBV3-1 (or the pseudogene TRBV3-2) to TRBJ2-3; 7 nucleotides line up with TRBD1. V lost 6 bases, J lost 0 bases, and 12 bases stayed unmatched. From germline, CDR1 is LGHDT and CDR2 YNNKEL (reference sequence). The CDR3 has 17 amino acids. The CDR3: CASRPQGPLTSTDTQYF. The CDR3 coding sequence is TGTGCCAGCAGACCACAGGGGCCCCTTACTAGCACAGATACGCAGTATTTT.

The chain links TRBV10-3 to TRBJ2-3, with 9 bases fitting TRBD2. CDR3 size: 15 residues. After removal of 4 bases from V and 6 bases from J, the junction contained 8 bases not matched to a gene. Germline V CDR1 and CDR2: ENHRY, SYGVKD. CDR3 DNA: TGTGCCATCAGTGCGGGAAGCGGGGGGCGGGATACGCAGTATTTT. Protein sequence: CAISAGSGGRDTQYF.

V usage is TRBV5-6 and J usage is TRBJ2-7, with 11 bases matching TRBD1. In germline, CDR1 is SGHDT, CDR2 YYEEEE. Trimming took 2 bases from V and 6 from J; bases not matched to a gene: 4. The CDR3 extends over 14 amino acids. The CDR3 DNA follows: TGTGCCAGCAGCTTCGGACAGGGGGCTGTCGAGCAGTACTTC. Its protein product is CASSFGQGAVEQYF. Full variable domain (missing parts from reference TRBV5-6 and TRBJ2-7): DAGVTQSPTHLIKTRGQQVTLRCSPKSGHDTVSWYQQALGQGPQFIFQYYEEEERQRGNFPDRFSGHQFPNYSSELNVNALLLGDSALYLCASSFGQGAVEQYFGPGTRLTVT.

The CDR3 reads CATRASGGYNNEQFF. The DNA for the CDR3 is TGTGCCACCAGGGCTAGCGGGGGATACAACAATGAGCAGTTCTTC. The chain links TRBV24-1 to TRBJ2-1, with 10 nucleotides matching TRBD2. Germline CDR1 is KGHDR and CDR2 is SFDVKD. J lost 5 bases, V lost 7 bases, and 7 bases had no gene match. CDR3 length: 15 amino acids.

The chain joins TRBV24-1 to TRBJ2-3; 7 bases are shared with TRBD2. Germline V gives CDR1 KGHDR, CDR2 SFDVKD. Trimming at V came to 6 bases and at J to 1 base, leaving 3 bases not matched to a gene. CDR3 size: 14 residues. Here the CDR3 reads CATSMTSRTDTQYF. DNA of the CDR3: TGTGCCACCAGTATGACTAGCCGCACAGATACGCAGTATTTT.

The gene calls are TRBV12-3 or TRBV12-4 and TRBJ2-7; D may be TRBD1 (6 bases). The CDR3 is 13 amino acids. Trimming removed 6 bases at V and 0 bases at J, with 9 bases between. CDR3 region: CASRDSLSYEQYF. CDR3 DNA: TGTGCCAGCAGGGACAGCCTCTCCTACGAGCAGTACTTC.

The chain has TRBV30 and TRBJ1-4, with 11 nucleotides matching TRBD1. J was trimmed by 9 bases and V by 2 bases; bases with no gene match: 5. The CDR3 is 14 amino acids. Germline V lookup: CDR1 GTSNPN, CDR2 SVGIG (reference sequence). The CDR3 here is CAWSSGQGGKKLFF. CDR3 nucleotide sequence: TGTGCCTGGAGTTCGGGACAGGGGGGTAAAAAACTGTTTTTT.

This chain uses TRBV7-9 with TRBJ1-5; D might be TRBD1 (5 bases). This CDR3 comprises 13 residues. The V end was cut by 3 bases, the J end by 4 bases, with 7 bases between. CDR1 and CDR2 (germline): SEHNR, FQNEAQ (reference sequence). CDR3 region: CASSLQGNQPQHF. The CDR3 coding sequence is TGTGCCAGCAGCTTGCAGGGTAATCAGCCCCAGCATTTT.

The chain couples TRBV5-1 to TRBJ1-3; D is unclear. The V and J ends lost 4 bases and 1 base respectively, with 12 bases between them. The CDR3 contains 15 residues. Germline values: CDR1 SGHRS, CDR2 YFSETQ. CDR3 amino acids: CASSLDKSSGNTIYF. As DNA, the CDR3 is TGCGCCAGCAGCCTCGACAAGTCTTCTGGAAACACCATATATTTT.

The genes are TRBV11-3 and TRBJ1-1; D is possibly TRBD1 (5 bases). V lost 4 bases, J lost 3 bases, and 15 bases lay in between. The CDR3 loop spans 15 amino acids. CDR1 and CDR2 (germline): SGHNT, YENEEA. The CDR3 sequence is CASSSSAAGHTEAFF. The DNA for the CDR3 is TGTGCCAGCAGCTCATCCGCCGCGGGGCACACTGAAGCTTTCTTT.